Sequencing of this TCR beta chain was carried out in a study of human T cells and chemical hapten exposure. Study in general: Per-sample TCR yields varied mainly from small pooled library volume differences.

TCRdb itself ran the RACE reads through MiXCR, one entry per CDR3 protein. The profile shows 350,000 or so distinct CDR3 sequences, roughly 6.9% of them singletons. CDR3 size: 18 residues. CDR1 and CDR2 (germline): MNHEY, SVGAGI. The trim removed 2 bases at V and 8 bases at J, leaving 11 bases unmatched. Time point of the sample: patch test 1, 2 weeks after DPC sensitization. Treatment: therapeutic diphenylcyclopropenone sensitization with weekly scalp DPC. Sequenced here: whole blood, sampled in connection with sensitization to the hapten diphenylcyclopropenone (DPC). The J gene is TRBJ2-1, the V gene TRBV6-5; TRBD2 matches 14 bases. The sequence was collected from a woman aged 18-35 years with alopecia areata. Some clones in this sample may be carry-over from other donors' samples. In nucleotides, the CDR3 is TGTGCCAGCAGTTACCATCGACTAGCGGGGGGGCCAGTAGATGAGCAGTTCTTC. This encodes CASSYHRLAGGPVDEQFF.